Following are 20 T cell receptor beta chains from one sample sequenced in a study of CD8+ T cells in alopecia areata. Extraction and reverse transcription of RNA yielded cDNA as the sequencing template. Profiling relied on immunoSEQ multiplex PCR, and the TCRdb table lists in-frame clones only, not all of them. The sample contains 70,000 or so clones, roughly three fifths of which appear only once. The material sequenced was CD8+ T cells sorted from blood, taken at week 0. The origin of the receptors is a human donor with alopecia areata.

This clone turned up a few times. Other DNA sequences in this specimen translate into the identical CDR3. The chain has TRBV7-9 and TRBJ2-3; 8 bases are shared with TRBD2. The trim removed 3 bases at V and 1 base at J, leaving 3 bases unmatched. The germline V gene encodes CDR1 SEHNR and CDR2 FQNEAQ (reference sequence). CDR3 length: 15 residues. The CDR3 loop reads CASSFPTSGTDTQYF. For the CDR3, the DNA is TGTGCCAGCAGCTTTCCGACTAGCGGCACAGATACGCAGTATTTT.

This sequence joins TRBV10-3 and TRBJ2-7, with 7 bases identical to TRBD1. This CDR3 spans 16 amino acids. Germline-derived CDR1 and CDR2 are ENHRY and SYGVKD. With 0 bases clipped from V and 2 bases from J, the junction kept 7 bases outside the gene matches. The CDR3 coding sequence is TGTGCCATCAGTGAGTCGGCCAGGGGGACCCCCTACGAGCAGTACTTC. Encoded protein: CAISESARGTPYEQYF.

In this sample, this clone turned up a few times. V and J are TRBV28 and TRBJ1-2, with D hard to call. Trimming stripped 5 bases from V and 0 bases from J, with 19 bases between. The CDR3 contains 17 residues. Germline CDR1 is MDHEN and CDR2 is SYDVKM. The CDR3 DNA is TGTGCCAGCAGTACCCCGGCCCCACTGAATTCTAACTATGGCTACACCTTC. This translates into CASSTPAPLNSNYGYTF.

This clone was recorded only once. The rearrangement joins TRBV15 to TRBJ2-1, with a tentative D call TRBD1 (6 bases). This CDR3 has 12 residues. Germline CDR1 LNHNV, CDR2 YYDKDF (reference sequence). The V and J ends lost 0 bases and 12 bases respectively, with 9 bases between them. The CDR3 nucleotides are TGTGCCACCAGCAGAGAGGGGACAAGGCAGTTCTTC. Amino acids: CATSREGTRQFF.

J is TRBJ1-2 and V is TRBV29-1, with D possibly being TRBD1 (5 bases). This CDR3 comprises 12 residues. Germline lookup yields CDR1 SQVTM and CDR2 ANQGSEA. Trimming removed 3 bases at V and 5 bases at J, with 10 bases between. The CDR3 coding sequence is TGCAGCGTTGAGGGGACCGAGTATGGCTACACCTTC. Its translation: CSVEGTEYGYTF.

V usage is TRBV18 and J usage is TRBJ1-5; possible D gene TRBD1, 5 bases. This CDR3 region has 15 residues. Trimming removed 1 base at V and 2 bases at J, with 9 bases between. The germline CDR1 and CDR2 sequences are KGHSH and LQKENI. This chain's CDR3 is CASSPLDSGNQPQHF. The CDR3 region has the DNA TGTGCCAGCTCACCACTCGACAGTGGCAATCAGCCCCAGCATTTT.

The chain couples TRBV19 to TRBJ2-3, with D tentatively TRBD1 or TRBD2 (6 bases each). The CDR3 sequence is 14 residues long. V lost 3 bases and J lost 4, with 11 bases in between. Germline CDR1 is LNHDA and CDR2 is SQIVND (reference sequence). The CDR3 spells CASSIKGEADTQYF. CDR3 DNA sequence: TGTGCCAGTAGTATTAAGGGGGAGGCAGATACGCAGTATTTT.

This chain connects TRBV25-1 to TRBJ1-2; D might be TRBD1 (6 bases). Germline values: CDR1 MGHDK, CDR2 SYGVNS. V was clipped by 3 bases and J by 6 bases, with 11 bases between them. CDR3 size: 13 residues. CDR3 amino acids: CASSDRGWDGYTF. The CDR3 DNA reads as TGTGCCAGCAGTGACAGGGGTTGGGATGGCTACACCTTC.

The V gene is TRBV5-6, the J gene TRBJ1-1; no definite D call. This CDR3 is 15 amino acids long. Germline lookup yields CDR1 SGHDT and CDR2 YYEEEE. Between the trimmed V and J ends, which lost 0 bases and 0 bases, there was a span of 9 bases. The CDR3, as DNA: TGTGCCAGCAGCTTGGACGGAATCATGAACACTGAAGCTTTCTTT. This translates into CASSLDGIMNTEAFF. Variable domain in full (rest from reference TRBV5-6 and TRBJ1-1): DAGVTQSPTHLIKTRGQQVTLRCSPKSGHDTVSWYQQALGQGPQFIFQYYEEEERQRGNFPDRFSGHQFPNYSSELNVNALLLGDSALYLCASSLDGIMNTEAFFGQGTRLTVV.

The rearrangement links TRBV9 to TRBJ2-3; 12 bases map to TRBD2. Germline V gene sequence: CDR1 SGDLS, CDR2 YYNGEE. V gave up 4 bases and J gave up 0 bases; unmatched junction bases: 3. The CDR3 is 16 residues long. The CDR3 DNA sequence: TGTGCCAGCAGCTCTAGCGGGGGGGCTAGCACAGATACGCAGTATTTT. It yields the protein CASSSSGGASTDTQYF.

The V call is TRBV10-3, the J call TRBJ1-2, with a weak D call TRBD1 (5 bases). The CDR3 sequence is 17 residues long. Germline V gene sequence: CDR1 ENHRY, CDR2 SYGVKD. Trimming cost V 6 bases and J 2 bases, with 22 bases left between them. The CDR3 sequence: CAISPPGPQRRNYGYTF. The CDR3, as DNA: TGTGCCATCAGCCCCCCGGGACCGCAAAGAAGGAACTATGGCTACACCTTC.

The chain carries TRBV9 and TRBJ1-2; D possibly corresponds to TRBD1 (5 bases). The CDR3 runs to 16 residues. Germline V gene sequence: CDR1 SGDLS, CDR2 YYNGEE. V was clipped by 3 bases and J by 4 bases, with 19 bases between them. As DNA, the CDR3 is TGTGCCAGCAGCGCTTCGGGGGATACAGGACTCTATGGCTACACCTTC. It yields the protein CASSASGDTGLYGYTF.

This chain joins TRBV27 and TRBJ2-1; 8 bases agree with TRBD1. The CDR3 is 14 residues long. The junction had 4 bases not matched to a gene; V was cut back by 0 bases and J by 9 bases. Germline assignment: CDR1 MNHEY and CDR2 SMNVEV (reference sequence). CDR3 in DNA: TGTGCCAGCAGTTTATCCGGACAGGGCAGTGAGCAGTTCTTC. The encoded protein is CASSLSGQGSEQFF.

The rearrangement joins TRBV29-1 to TRBJ2-3; TRBD2 is a possible D gene (5 bases). Germline V lookup: CDR1 SQVTM, CDR2 ANQGSEA. V was shortened by 3 bases and J by 11 bases, with 15 bases between the two germline ends. This CDR3 comprises 12 residues. The CDR3 is CSVEEAAPGQYF. CDR3 coding DNA: TGCAGCGTTGAGGAGGCGGCCCCTGGGCAGTATTTT.

This chain uses TRBV14 with TRBJ2-7; TRBD2 matches 10 bases. The CDR3 consists of 16 residues. From germline, CDR1 is SGHDN and CDR2 FVKESK. With V trimmed by 0 bases and J by 4 bases, 6 bases remained unmatched. The CDR3 is CASSQERLAGVYEQYF. DNA for the CDR3: TGTGCCAGCAGCCAAGAGCGCCTAGCGGGAGTATACGAGCAGTACTTC.

This clone was seen only once. The V gene is TRBV27, the J gene TRBJ2-7; D tentatively fits TRBD1 or TRBD2 (7 bases each). Germline V gene data show CDR1 as MNHEY and CDR2 as SMNVEV (reference sequence). V lost 3 bases, J lost 3 bases, and 15 bases lay in between. CDR3 length equals 15 residues. This CDR3 reads CASSLVAGGGYEQYF. The CDR3, as DNA: TGTGCCAGCAGTTTGGTGGCAGGGGGGGGCTACGAGCAGTACTTC.

This clone occurred a few times. The chain couples TRBV4-3 to TRBJ2-1; TRBD2 matches at 13 bases. Germline V gene sequence: CDR1 LGHNA, CDR2 YSLEER. V shed 0 bases, J shed 6 bases, and the junction held 2 bases outside the gene matches. The CDR3 is 16 amino acids. CDR3: CASSQEGTSGVNEQFF. The CDR3 DNA sequence: TGCGCCAGCAGCCAAGAAGGGACTAGCGGGGTCAATGAGCAGTTCTTC.

This clone was detected a few times. This chain joins TRBV2 and TRBJ2-3; 7 nucleotides match TRBD2. CDR1 SNHLY and CDR2 FYNNEI come from the germline V gene. The V segment lost 8 bases and the J segment 2 bases; nucleotides outside the gene matches: 7. The length of the CDR3 is 14 residues. The CDR3 reads CASGVGTNTDTQYF. Here the CDR3 DNA reads TGTGCCAGCGGGGTCGGGACTAACACAGATACGCAGTATTTT.

V gene TRBV10-3 combines with J gene TRBJ2-3, with TRBD2 identical over 10 bases. V was clipped by 10 bases and J by 1 base; unmatched bases: 8. CDR1 and CDR2 from the germline V gene are ENHRY and SYGVKD. This CDR3 is 15 amino acids long. As DNA, the CDR3 is TGTGCCAGCAGATCAGGACTAGCGGGCACAGATACGCAGTATTTT. Translation gives CASRSGLAGTDTQYF.

This clone appeared a few times. The J gene is TRBJ1-5, the V gene TRBV29-1; no clear D. Germline V lookup: CDR1 SQVTM, CDR2 ANQGSEA. The CDR3 is 12 amino acids. Trimming removed 4 bases from V and 3 bases from J, with 7 bases in between. The CDR3 spells CSVVDDNQPQHF. The CDR3 DNA reads as TGCAGCGTTGTTGACGACAATCAGCCCCAGCATTTT.